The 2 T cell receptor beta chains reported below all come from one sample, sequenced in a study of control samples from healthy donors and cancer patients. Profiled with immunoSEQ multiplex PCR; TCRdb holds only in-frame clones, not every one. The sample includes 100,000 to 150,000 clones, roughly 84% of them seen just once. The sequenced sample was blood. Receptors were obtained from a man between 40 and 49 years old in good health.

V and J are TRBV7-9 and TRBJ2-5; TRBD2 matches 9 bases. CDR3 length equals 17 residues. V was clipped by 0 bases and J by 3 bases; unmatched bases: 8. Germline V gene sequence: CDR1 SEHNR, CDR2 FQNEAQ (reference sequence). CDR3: CASSLAKASGVKETQYF. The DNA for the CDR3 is TGTGCCAGCAGCTTAGCAAAGGCTAGCGGGGTTAAAGAGACCCAGTACTTC.

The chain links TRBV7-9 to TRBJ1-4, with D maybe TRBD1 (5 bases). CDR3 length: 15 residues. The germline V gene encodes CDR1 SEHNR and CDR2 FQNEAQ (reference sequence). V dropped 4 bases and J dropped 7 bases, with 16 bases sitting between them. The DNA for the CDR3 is TGTGCCAGCAGCTCCTCGGGGGGTGGTACTGAAAAACTGTTTTTT. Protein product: CASSSSGGGTEKLFF.